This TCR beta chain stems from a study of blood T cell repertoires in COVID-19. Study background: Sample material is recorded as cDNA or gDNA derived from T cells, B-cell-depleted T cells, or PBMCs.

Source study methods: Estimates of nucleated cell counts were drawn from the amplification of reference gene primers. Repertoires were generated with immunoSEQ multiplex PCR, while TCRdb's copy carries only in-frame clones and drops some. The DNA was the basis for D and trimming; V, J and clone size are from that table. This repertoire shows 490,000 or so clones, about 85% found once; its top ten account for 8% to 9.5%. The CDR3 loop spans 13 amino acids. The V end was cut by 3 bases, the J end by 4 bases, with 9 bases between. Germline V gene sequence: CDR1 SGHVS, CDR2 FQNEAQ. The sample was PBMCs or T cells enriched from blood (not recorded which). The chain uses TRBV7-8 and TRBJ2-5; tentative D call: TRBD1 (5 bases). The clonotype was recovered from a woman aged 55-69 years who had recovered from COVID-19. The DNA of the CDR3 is TGTGCCAGCAGCTTTCACAGGAGAGAGACCCAGTACTTC. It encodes CASSFHRRETQYF.